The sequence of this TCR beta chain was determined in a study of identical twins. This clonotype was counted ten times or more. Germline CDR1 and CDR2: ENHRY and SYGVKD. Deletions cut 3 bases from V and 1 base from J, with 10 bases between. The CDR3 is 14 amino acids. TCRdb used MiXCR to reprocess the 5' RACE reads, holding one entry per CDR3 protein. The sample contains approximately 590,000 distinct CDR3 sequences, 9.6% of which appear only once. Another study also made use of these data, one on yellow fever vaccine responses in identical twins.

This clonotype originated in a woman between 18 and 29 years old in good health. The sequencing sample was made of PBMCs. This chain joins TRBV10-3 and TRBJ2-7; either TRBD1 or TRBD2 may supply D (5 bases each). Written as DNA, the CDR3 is TGTGCCATCAGTGACCGGGACGGTTCCTACGAGCAGTACTTC. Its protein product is CAISDRDGSYEQYF.